These 15 T cell receptor beta chains originate from one sample sequenced in a study of blood T cell repertoires in COVID-19. The assay was immunoSEQ multiplex PCR, and TCRdb's table has in-frame clones only and misses some. In the table there are some 400,000 clones, 87% of which are singletons. Source material: PBMCs or T cells enriched from blood (not recorded which). The receptors here all came from a man younger than 45 who had recovered from COVID-19.

The chain combines TRBV6-5 with TRBJ1-1, with 9 bases lining up with TRBD1. V shed 7 bases and J 0 bases; nucleotides not matched to a gene: 6. The CDR3 loop spans 15 amino acids. The germline CDR1 and CDR2 sequences are MNHEY and SVGAGI. The CDR3 protein is CASTMNRGLNTEAFF. In DNA, the CDR3 is TGTGCCAGCACCATGAACAGGGGGCTGAACACTGAAGCTTTCTTT.

The chain carries TRBV6-5 and TRBJ2-3; 10 bases match TRBD1. Germline loops: CDR1 MNHEY, CDR2 SVGAGI. CDR3 size: 15 residues. V was pared by 7 bases and J by 3 bases, with 7 bases of the junction left unmatched. CDR3 nucleotides: TGTGCCAGCATCAAAGGACAGGGGGGGACAGATACGCAGTATTTT. Its translation: CASIKGQGGTDTQYF.

The chain carries TRBV10-1 and TRBJ1-2; a weak D match, TRBD1 (6 bases). Trimming stripped 6 bases from V and 5 bases from J, with 10 bases between. CDR1 and CDR2 (germline): WNHNN, SYGVQD (reference sequence). This CDR3 has 12 amino acids. CDR3 DNA: TGCGCCAGCAGCCATGGGACATATGGCTACACCTTC. It codes for CASSHGTYGYTF.

V is TRBV6-2 or TRBV6-3 and J is TRBJ2-1; TRBD2 is a possible D gene (7 bases). The CDR3 consists of 16 residues. From germline, CDR1 is MNHEY and CDR2 SVGEGT. Deletions cut 0 bases from V and 4 bases from J, with 13 bases between. CDR3 loop: CASSYSGAGAYNEQFF. As DNA, the CDR3 is TGTGCCAGCAGTTACTCCGGCGCGGGGGCTTACAATGAGCAGTTCTTC.

The V gene is TRBV7-9, the J gene TRBJ2-2; 8 nucleotides line up with TRBD1. Germline CDR1 reads SEHNR; CDR2 reads FQNEAQ (reference sequence). The CDR3 is 15 amino acids. The V gene end was trimmed by 2 bases and the J gene end by 7 bases; junction bases not matched to a gene: 6. The CDR3 loop reads CASSLLTGDSGELFF. The CDR3 bases are TGTGCCAGCAGCTTATTGACAGGGGATAGCGGGGAGCTGTTTTTT.

The chain couples TRBV9 to TRBJ1-2; TRBD1 matches at 10 bases. The CDR3 spans 14 residues. V trimming: 1 base; J trimming: 6 bases; junction bases outside the gene matches: 3. The germline CDR1 and CDR2 sequences are SGDLS and YYNGEE. The CDR3 reads CASSVPGQGHGYTF. The CDR3 DNA reads as TGTGCCAGCAGCGTACCGGGACAGGGGCATGGCTACACCTTC.

This chain connects TRBV2 to TRBJ1-2; D is unresolved. The CDR3 loop spans 14 amino acids. Trimming pared 4 bases from V and 2 bases from J, leaving 11 bases between. Germline values: CDR1 SNHLY, CDR2 FYNNEI. The CDR3 is CASSGQKANYGYTF. The CDR3 coding sequence is TGTGCCAGCAGTGGACAAAAAGCCAACTATGGCTACACCTTC.

Note on this clone: Other nucleotide sequences from this sample produce the same CDR3. The J gene is TRBJ1-1, the V gene TRBV3-1 (or the pseudogene TRBV3-2), with D maybe TRBD1 (5 bases). Per the germline V gene, CDR1 is LGHDT and CDR2 is YNNKEL (reference sequence). Trimming pared 1 base from V and 0 bases from J, leaving 6 bases between. The CDR3 has 14 residues. CDR3 loop: CASSQGQMNTEAFF. The DNA for the CDR3 is TGTGCCAGCAGCCAAGGACAGATGAACACTGAAGCTTTCTTT.

The V and J genes are TRBV21-1 and TRBJ2-1; TRBD2 was called by the table and not checked on the DNA. TRBV21-1 is given as a pseudogene. The CDR3 spans 18 residues. CDR3 nucleotide sequence: TGTGCCAGCAGCAAAGCCAGCGGGGGGGCCACATCCTACAATGAGCAGTTCTTC. It is translated as CASSKASGGATSYNEQFF.

This clone occurred once. The rearrangement uses TRBV7-9 and TRBJ1-2; TRBD1 agrees at 10 bases. Losses at the gene ends were 1 base for V and 4 bases for J; bases not matched to a gene: 6. Looked up from germline, CDR1 is SEHNR and CDR2 is FQNEAQ (reference sequence). The CDR3 sequence is 16 residues long. Here the CDR3 DNA reads TGTGCCAGCAGCTTAGTTTGGGACAGGGGAATCTATGGCTACACCTTC. Protein sequence: CASSLVWDRGIYGYTF.

The CDR3 nucleotides are TGTGCCAGCAGTCGAATCCCGGGACAGGGTCACTATGGCTACACCTTC. Its protein is CASSRIPGQGHYGYTF. The V and J genes are TRBV6-6 and TRBJ1-2; 9 nucleotides align to TRBD1. This CDR3 comprises 16 residues. Germline V CDR1 and CDR2: MNHNY, SVGAGI (reference sequence). The V gene end was trimmed by 5 bases and the J gene end by 3 bases; junction bases not matched to a gene: 10.

The genes are TRBV5-6 and TRBJ2-7; weak D call: TRBD1 (5 bases). Between the trimmed V and J ends, which lost 3 bases and 6 bases, there was a span of 13 bases. Per the germline V gene, CDR1 is SGHDT and CDR2 is YYEEEE. The CDR3 extends over 13 amino acids. The CDR3 sequence: CASSSGIGVEQYF. The CDR3 nucleotides read TGTGCCAGCAGCTCAGGGATTGGGGTCGAGCAGTACTTC.

The chain employs TRBV6-5 and TRBJ1-6; TRBD1 matches at 11 bases. The CDR3 covers 14 residues. With 4 bases clipped from V and 10 bases from J, the junction kept 3 bases outside the gene matches. Per germline, CDR1 MNHEY and CDR2 SVGAGI. CDR3 region: CASSFGQGASPLHF. The DNA for the CDR3 is TGTGCCAGCAGTTTCGGACAGGGGGCCTCACCCCTCCACTTT.

This chain links TRBV2 with TRBJ1-5; maybe TRBD1 (5 bases). The germline V gene has CDR1 SNHLY and CDR2 FYNNEI. The length of the CDR3 is 17 residues. Trimming removed 6 bases at V and 3 bases at J, with 21 bases between. As DNA, the CDR3 is TGTGCCAGCAGGGAGTTAGGGGTGAACCCGCTCAATCAGCCCCAGCATTTT. Residues: CASRELGVNPLNQPQHF. Full variable domain (rest looked up from reference TRBV2 and TRBJ1-5): EPEVTQTPSHQVTQMGQEVILRCVPISNHLYFYWYRQILGQKVEFLVSFYNNEISEKSEIFDDQFSVERPDGSNFTLKIRSTKLEDSAMYFCASRELGVNPLNQPQHFGDGTRLSIL.

J is TRBJ2-2 and V is TRBV2; TRBD1 might be the D (5 bases). The CDR3 sequence is 15 residues long. The germline gives CDR1 SNHLY, CDR2 FYNNEI. Trimming shortened V by 5 bases and J by 0 bases, and 10 bases separated the two germline ends. CDR3 DNA sequence: TGTGCCAGCAGTTTGGACACCCCGAACACCGGGGAGCTGTTTTTT. Translating it yields CASSLDTPNTGELFF.